These 9 T cell receptor beta chains were sequenced from one sample in a study of T cell responses to AZD1222 COVID-19 vaccine. The method was immunoSEQ multiplex PCR; TCRdb's version includes in-frame clones alone and lacks a portion of them. The top ten clones hold around 5.5% of a sample with 80,000 to 100,000 clones, roughly 88% of them seen once. This specimen was peripheral blood, taken on day 0 of AZD1222 vaccination. The receptors stem from an adult in good health.

J is TRBJ1-1 and V is TRBV12-3 or TRBV12-4; TRBD1 aligns across 8 bases. This CDR3 has 13 amino acids. V shed 5 bases, J shed 6 bases, and the junction held 5 bases outside the gene matches. The CDR3 region is CASSRTGRPEAFF. Here the CDR3 DNA reads TGTGCCAGCAGTCGGACAGGGCGGCCTGAAGCTTTCTTT.

The chain links TRBV7-6 to TRBJ2-5; 11 bases map to TRBD2. CDR3 length: 16 residues. J lost 5 bases, V lost 5 bases, and 10 bases had no gene match. Germline V gene sequence: CDR1 SGHVS, CDR2 FNYEAQ. CDR3 nucleotides: TGTGCCAGCAGCCCATCCACTAGCGGGAGTAAGGAGACCCAGTACTTC. Its protein is CASSPSTSGSKETQYF.

The chain is built from TRBV28 and TRBJ2-5; 12 bases are a match to TRBD2. Looked up from germline, CDR1 is MDHEN and CDR2 is SYDVKM. The CDR3 sequence is 17 residues long. The V segment lost 2 bases and the J segment 0 bases; nucleotides outside the gene matches: 4. CDR3 nucleotides: TGTGCCAGCAGTTTACTAGCGGGAGGGGGATACCAAGAGACCCAGTACTTC. Translated, it gives CASSLLAGGGYQETQYF.

This chain connects TRBV11-3 to TRBJ1-1; no clear D. CDR1 and CDR2 from the germline V gene are SGHNT and YENEEA. The CDR3 has 13 amino acids. The V end lost 5 bases, the J end lost 2 bases, and 9 bases lay between the germline ends. The CDR3 sequence: CASSKQTNTEAFF. The CDR3 DNA is TGTGCCAGCAGCAAACAGACAAACACTGAAGCTTTCTTT.

This clone was detected once. The chain couples TRBV5-1 to TRBJ1-2; D gene uncertain. The V gene's germline CDR1 is SGHRS and CDR2 YFSETQ. V was trimmed by 0 bases and J by 8 bases, leaving 14 bases between them. The CDR3 runs 14 residues. The CDR3 nucleotides read TGCGCCAGCAGCTTGGATACCACCCCGGAAGGCTACACCTTC. It specifies CASSLDTTPEGYTF.

The gene calls are TRBV12-3 or TRBV12-4 and TRBJ2-7; a weak D match, TRBD2 (5 bases). The germline V and J ends were trimmed by 5 bases and 3 bases, with 11 bases remaining between them. This CDR3 comprises 13 residues. The DNA for the CDR3 is TGTGCCAGCAGTCCCGGGGTAGGCTACGAGCAGTACTTC. Translated: CASSPGVGYEQYF.

The genes are TRBV19 and TRBJ1-6; D might be TRBD1 (5 bases). Germline V gene data show CDR1 as LNHDA and CDR2 as SQIVND (reference sequence). This CDR3 is built from 14 residues. V was cut by 8 bases and J by 7 bases, with 15 bases left in between. The CDR3 DNA reads TGTGCCAGTTTGGACGAGGGGTGGAATTCACCCCTCCACTTT. Protein sequence: CASLDEGWNSPLHF. Full variable domain (rest looked up from reference TRBV19 and TRBJ1-6): DGGITQSPKYLFRKEGQNVTLSCEQNLNHDAMYWYRQDPGQGLRLIYYSQIVNDFQKGDIAEGYSVSREKKESFPLTVTSAQKNPTAFYLCASLDEGWNSPLHFGNGTRLTVT.

With regard to this clone: Distinct nucleotide sequences in the sample also encode this CDR3. This sequence joins TRBV28 and TRBJ2-3; a possible D gene is TRBD2 (5 bases). CDR1 and CDR2 from the germline V gene are MDHEN and SYDVKM. The CDR3 loop spans 14 amino acids. Trimming removed 6 bases at V and 0 bases at J, with 10 bases between. The CDR3 DNA reads TGTGCCAGCAGCAGTGGCGGGAGCACAGATACGCAGTATTTT. Translated, it gives CASSSGGSTDTQYF.

This chain uses TRBV21-1 with TRBJ2-7; the table's D call, TRBD2, was not checked against the DNA. TRBV21-1 is described as a pseudogene. The CDR3 loop spans 14 amino acids. For the CDR3, the DNA is TGTGCCAGCAGCCCCTCGCGAGAAGACTACGAGCAGTACTTC. It translates to CASSPSREDYEQYF.